These 23 T cell receptor beta chains share one sample of origin, sequenced in a study of ipilimumab plus nivolumab after autologous stem cell transplantation. Produced via immunoSEQ multiplex PCR; TCRdb's table is partial and in-frame only. The sample lists about 40,000 clones, about 92% seen once, with more than 0.7% in the top ten. Sequencing used PBMCs, obtained in a trial of ipilimumab plus nivolumab as post-transplant consolidation. The receptors were sampled from a male donor with multiple myeloma.

The rearrangement joins TRBV5-6 to TRBJ2-3; 10 bases agree with TRBD2. The CDR3 is made up of 15 amino acids. The junction had 7 bases not matched to a gene; V was cut back by 5 bases and J by 4 bases. Germline lookup yields CDR1 SGHDT and CDR2 YYEEEE. CDR3 sequence (DNA): TGTGCCAGCAGTATTAGCGGGGGGATGGCAGATACGCAGTATTTT. Its protein product is CASSISGGMADTQYF.

This chain's CDR3 is CASSLPPGTANTEAFF. Here the CDR3 DNA reads TGTGCCAGCAGTTTGCCACCCGGGACAGCGAACACTGAAGCTTTCTTT. The chain has TRBV27 and TRBJ1-1, with TRBD1 matching over 7 bases. Germline V gives CDR1 MNHEY, CDR2 SMNVEV (reference sequence). Trimming removed 3 bases from V and 1 base from J; junction bases left unmatched: 8. The length of the CDR3 is 16 residues.

The chain has TRBV27 and TRBJ2-7, with D perhaps matching TRBD2 (6 bases). V was cut by 3 bases and J by 0 bases, with 9 bases left in between. This CDR3 has 14 residues. Germline V gene data show CDR1 as MNHEY and CDR2 as SMNVEV (reference sequence). The chain's CDR3 is CASSFYGGSYEQYF. The CDR3 nucleotides read TGTGCCAGCAGTTTCTACGGGGGCTCCTACGAGCAGTACTTC.

This clone has more than one count but fewer than ten. This sequence joins TRBV5-1 and TRBJ2-3; D perhaps matches TRBD1 (6 bases). The V gene's germline CDR1 is SGHRS and CDR2 YFSETQ. Trimming took 3 bases from V and 3 from J, leaving 17 bases between them. The CDR3 covers 16 residues. The CDR3 region has the DNA TGCGCCAGCAGCTCCTCCCCAGGGGTAGGAACAGATACGCAGTATTTT. Translated, it gives CASSSSPGVGTDTQYF.

This chain joins TRBV2 and TRBJ2-1; no clear D. V was cut by 4 bases and J by 0 bases, with 10 bases left in between. Germline V gene sequence: CDR1 SNHLY, CDR2 FYNNEI. CDR3 length equals 15 residues. This CDR3 is CASSATTSSYNEQFF. DNA of the CDR3: TGTGCCAGCAGTGCTACTACGAGCTCCTACAATGAGCAGTTCTTC.

The V and J genes are TRBV6-5 and TRBJ2-3; D is uncertain. The germline gives CDR1 MNHEY, CDR2 SVGAGI. The germline V and J ends were trimmed by 5 bases and 0 bases, with 12 bases remaining between them. The CDR3 is made up of 15 amino acids. The CDR3 DNA follows: TGTGCCAGCAGTACCTCTTGGCGGAGCACAGATACGCAGTATTTT. Translating it yields CASSTSWRSTDTQYF.

The J gene is TRBJ2-3, the V gene TRBV4-1; D perhaps matches TRBD1 (7 bases). The CDR3 has 17 amino acids. The V end lost 3 bases, the J end lost 2 bases, and 18 bases lay between the germline ends. CDR1 and CDR2 from the germline V gene are MGHRA and YSYEKL. Written as DNA, the CDR3 is TGCGCCAGCAGCCAGCCCCAGGGGGGCCGCCCCACAGATACGCAGTATTTT. This translates into CASSQPQGGRPTDTQYF.

This chain links TRBV5-4 with TRBJ2-5; 8 nucleotides match TRBD2. From germline, CDR1 is SGHNT and CDR2 YYREEE (reference sequence). The CDR3 runs to 15 residues. Unmatched junction bases numbered 1, after V lost 0 bases and J lost 0 bases. The CDR3 is CASSLGLANQETQYF. The CDR3 nucleotides are TGTGCCAGCAGCTTGGGACTAGCGAACCAAGAGACCCAGTACTTC.

The rearrangement links TRBV7-3 to TRBJ2-7; D is unclear. Germline values: CDR1 SGHTA, CDR2 FQGTGA. V was trimmed by 3 bases and J by 0 bases, leaving 6 bases between them. This CDR3 has 13 amino acids. CDR3 DNA sequence: TGTGCCAGCAGCTTCGGCGCCTCCTACGAGCAGTACTTC. Translation: CASSFGASYEQYF.

This clone was seen only once. The chain joins TRBV9 to TRBJ1-6, with D hard to call. The CDR3 is 14 amino acids. Trimming stripped 0 bases from V and 10 bases from J, with 11 bases between. Germline CDR1 reads SGDLS; CDR2 reads YYNGEE. CDR3 nucleotides: TGTGCCAGCAGCGTAGTGGGAGGTCGCTCACCCCTCCACTTT. Its translation is CASSVVGGRSPLHF.

The V gene is TRBV2, the J gene TRBJ1-5; weak D call: TRBD1 (5 bases). The germline V and J ends were trimmed by 2 bases and 10 bases, with 15 bases remaining between them. The CDR3 spans 14 residues. Germline V gives CDR1 SNHLY, CDR2 FYNNEI. The CDR3 here is CASSENRVGTPQHF. For the CDR3, the DNA is TGTGCCAGCAGTGAAAACAGAGTTGGGACCCCCCAGCATTTT.

This chain links TRBV7-9 with TRBJ2-3, with D possibly being TRBD2 (6 bases). The germline V and J ends were trimmed by 6 bases and 2 bases, with 9 bases remaining between them. This CDR3 region has 13 residues. CDR1 and CDR2 (germline): SEHNR, FQNEAQ (reference sequence). The DNA of the CDR3 is TGTGCCAGCAGGCCGGGACTCACAGATACGCAGTATTTT. It specifies CASRPGLTDTQYF.

The chain uses TRBV6-5 and TRBJ1-2; D not certain. Germline V gene data show CDR1 as MNHEY and CDR2 as SVGAGI. The CDR3 is 16 residues long. V lost 4 bases to trimming and J lost 0 bases, with 15 bases between them. CDR3 sequence reads: CASSSLLRTANYGYTF. CDR3 bases: TGTGCCAGCAGTTCCTTACTCCGAACTGCTAACTATGGCTACACCTTC.

The V call is TRBV5-4, the J call TRBJ2-3, with 11 bases identical to TRBD2. Germline CDR1 and CDR2: SGHNT and YYREEE (reference sequence). Trimming took 0 bases from V and 5 from J; bases not matched to a gene: 5. The CDR3 runs 16 residues. The CDR3 region has the DNA TGTGCCAGCAGCTTGGGTAGCGGGAGGGCCGTAGATACGCAGTATTTT. Translating it yields CASSLGSGRAVDTQYF.

CDR3 amino acids: CASSYFRGLAIDEQYF. DNA for the CDR3: TGTGCCAGCAGTTACTTTCGGGGACTAGCCATCGACGAGCAGTACTTC. The rearrangement links TRBV6-6 to TRBJ2-7, with 9 bases identical to TRBD2. V shed 1 base, J shed 5 bases, and the junction held 9 bases outside the gene matches. CDR3 length: 16 residues. CDR1 MNHNY and CDR2 SVGAGI come from the germline V gene (reference sequence).

The V call is TRBV5-1, the J call TRBJ2-5; no reliable D call. CDR3 length equals 12 residues. Trimming removed 0 bases from V and 2 bases from J, with 2 bases in between. Germline V gene data show CDR1 as SGHRS and CDR2 as YFSETQ. As DNA, the CDR3 is TGCGCCAGCAGCTTGGAGCAAGAGACCCAGTACTTC. This codes for CASSLEQETQYF.

The chain carries TRBV6-6 and TRBJ2-2; D not certain. CDR1 is MNHNY and CDR2 is SVGAGI in the germline V gene (reference sequence). The V end was cut by 4 bases, the J end by 6 bases, with 3 bases between. This CDR3 has 11 residues. CDR3 in amino acids: CASSSPGELFF. The CDR3 DNA reads as TGTGCCAGCAGTTCCCCCGGGGAGCTGTTTTTT.

The gene calls are TRBV19 and TRBJ2-3; a weak D match, TRBD1 (6 bases). The ends were cut back, 3 bases at V and 0 bases at J, with 13 bases in the middle. This CDR3 is built from 16 residues. In germline, CDR1 is LNHDA, CDR2 SQIVND (reference sequence). The CDR3 sequence: CASSMGPDSSTDTQYF. The CDR3, as DNA: TGTGCCAGTAGTATGGGACCGGACAGTAGCACAGATACGCAGTATTTT.

V and J are TRBV7-3 and TRBJ2-2, with TRBD2 identical over 8 bases. Trimming removed 8 bases from V and 2 bases from J; junction bases left unmatched: 7. The germline V gene encodes CDR1 SGHTA and CDR2 FQGTGA. The CDR3 contains 15 residues. This CDR3 is CASHGAGGNTGELFF. The DNA for the CDR3 is TGTGCCAGCCACGGGGCGGGGGGCAACACCGGGGAGCTGTTTTTT.

The V call is TRBV6-1, the J call TRBJ1-1, with D tentatively TRBD1 (5 bases). The CDR3 is 14 residues long. The V and J ends lost 6 bases and 2 bases respectively, with 13 bases between them. From germline, CDR1 is MNHNS and CDR2 SASEGT. In DNA, the CDR3 is TGTGCCAGCAGAGTCGGGGACTCCAACACTGAAGCTTTCTTT. Residues: CASRVGDSNTEAFF.

The chain joins TRBV29-1 to TRBJ2-1; the D is unclear. V was pared by 4 bases and J by 2 bases, with 9 bases between. The germline V gene encodes CDR1 SQVTM and CDR2 ANQGSEA. There are 13 residues in the CDR3. CDR3 sequence (DNA): TGCAGCGTTGTGTGGGGTCCCTACAATGAGCAGTTCTTC. Amino acid sequence: CSVVWGPYNEQFF.

The chain combines TRBV5-1 with TRBJ2-7, with D possibly matching TRBD1 (6 bases). V was cut by 4 bases and J by 11 bases, with 25 bases left in between. The CDR3 loop spans 15 amino acids. Germline V gene data show CDR1 as SGHRS and CDR2 as YFSETQ. The CDR3 nucleotides are TGCGCCAGCAGCGTCCGGGACAAAGACCCGATTACGGAGTACTTC. It encodes CASSVRDKDPITEYF.

The chain joins TRBV6-5 to TRBJ2-1; TRBD1 or TRBD2 may be the D gene (5 bases each). CDR3 length equals 13 residues. CDR1 is MNHEY and CDR2 is SVGAGI in the germline V gene. V was cut by 8 bases and J by 9 bases, with 17 bases left in between. The CDR3 protein is CASGLAGASEQFF. The CDR3 region has the DNA TGTGCCAGCGGGCTAGCCGGGGCTAGTGAGCAGTTCTTC.